A single sample is the source of the 14 T cell receptor beta chains below, sequenced in a study of T cell changes during pregnancy in multiple sclerosis (dated by TCRdb to about 2019). Library generation was performed with the immunoSEQ multiplex PCR assay. TCRdb mirrors the immuneACCESS table, restricted to in-frame sequences. Some clones are absent from its copies; in checked studies, under half trace to an unresolved V gene, and the reason for the others is unknown. This sample holds fewer than 80,000 clones; around 90% were observed only once. In total, the top ten clones hold 0.7% to 0.9% of the sample. The sample here was peripheral blood, taken in the first trimester of pregnancy. The origin of the receptors is a female donor in good health, enrolled as a control in a pregnancy study.

The rearrangement uses TRBV9 and TRBJ2-2, with 15 bases fitting TRBD2. Germline V gene data show CDR1 as SGDLS and CDR2 as YYNGEE. J gave up 2 bases and V 4 bases, and 3 bases lay outside the gene matches. This CDR3 contains 17 residues. In DNA, the CDR3 is TGTGCCAGCAGCCGGGGACTAGCGGGAGGAAACACCGGGGAGCTGTTTTTT. It translates to CASSRGLAGGNTGELFF.

The chain employs TRBV18 and TRBJ1-2, with 7 bases fitting TRBD1. CDR1 KGHSH and CDR2 LQKENI come from the germline V gene. Losses at the gene ends were 6 bases for V and 1 base for J; bases not matched to a gene: 11. The CDR3 consists of 16 residues. The CDR3 region has the DNA TGTGCCAGCTCCTTGGATGGGACAGCCTTTAACTATGGCTACACCTTC. As protein: CASSLDGTAFNYGYTF.

This clone was observed a few times. The chain employs TRBV5-4 and TRBJ1-1; D is ambiguous. Per germline, CDR1 SGHNT and CDR2 YYREEE (reference sequence). Trimming pared 6 bases from V and 4 bases from J, leaving 13 bases between. This CDR3 is built from 13 residues. The CDR3 nucleotides are TGTGCCAGCACCAAAGGAGGGAGCACTGAAGCTTTCTTT. Encoded protein: CASTKGGSTEAFF.

The CDR3 nucleotides are TGTGCCAGCAGCCCGAGGGGGGACAGGGTTCTCTATAGCTCCTACGAGCAGTACTTC. Its translation: CASSPRGDRVLYSSYEQYF. The V call is TRBV5-6, the J call TRBJ2-7, with 9 nucleotides matching TRBD1. This CDR3 has 19 amino acids. Germline assignment: CDR1 SGHDT and CDR2 YYEEEE. V dropped 4 bases and J dropped 0; count of bases not matched to a gene: 17.

The chain carries TRBV4-3 and TRBJ1-2, with D perhaps TRBD1 (6 bases). This CDR3 region has 14 residues. V was clipped by 3 bases and J by 4 bases, with 12 bases between them. CDR1 LGHNA and CDR2 YSLEER come from the germline V gene. CDR3 DNA sequence: TGCGCCAGCAGCCAGGCAGGGGTTAGCTATGGCTACACCTTC. It specifies CASSQAGVSYGYTF.

This sequence joins TRBV4-3 and TRBJ2-3; the match to TRBD2 covers 14 bases. V lost 2 bases and J lost 1; bases outside the gene matches: 11. Germline V gives CDR1 LGHNA, CDR2 YSLEER. The CDR3 is 20 residues long. CDR3 residues: CASSQPRPGLAGVRTDTQYF. The CDR3 DNA follows: TGCGCCAGCAGCCAACCTCGACCGGGACTAGCGGGAGTACGCACAGATACGCAGTATTTT.

This rearrangement joins TRBV9 to TRBJ2-7; 8 bases align to TRBD1. This CDR3 has 14 residues. V trimming: 4 bases; J trimming: 6 bases; junction bases outside the gene matches: 9. Germline V gene data show CDR1 as SGDLS and CDR2 as YYNGEE. CDR3 nucleotides: TGTGCCAGCAGCCCCGGACAGGGTAGTGGCGAGCAGTACTTC. Protein: CASSPGQGSGEQYF.

The rearrangement links TRBV27 to TRBJ1-1, with TRBD1 as a possible D gene (6 bases). The CDR3 runs to 12 residues. V lost 5 bases to trimming and J lost 4 bases, with 8 bases between them. Germline V lookup: CDR1 MNHEY, CDR2 SMNVEV (reference sequence). CDR3 coding DNA: TGTGCCAGCAGTCGCAGGGGCACTGAAGCTTTCTTT. Encoded protein: CASSRRGTEAFF.

The J gene is TRBJ2-3, the V gene TRBV4-2; 16 nucleotides agree with TRBD2. This CDR3 comprises 18 residues. Trimming cost V 4 bases and J 2 bases; bases outside gene matches: 6. Germline CDR1 reads LGHNA; CDR2 reads YNFKEQ. CDR3 DNA sequence: TGTGCCAGCAGCCGTGGGACTAGCGGGGGGGCCGCCACAGATACGCAGTATTTT. This gives the protein CASSRGTSGGAATDTQYF.

V and J are TRBV7-8 and TRBJ2-2, with 11 bases aligning to TRBD2. Germline V gene lookup returns CDR1 SGHVS and CDR2 FQNEAQ. The CDR3 loop spans 16 amino acids. Losses at the gene ends were 5 bases for V and 3 bases for J; bases not matched to a gene: 5. The CDR3, as DNA: TGTGCCAGCAGCCCTGGGACTAGCGGTTACACCGGGGAGCTGTTTTTT. As protein: CASSPGTSGYTGELFF.

Here the CDR3 reads CASSRDSPNSYNEQFF. In DNA form, the CDR3 reads TGTGCCAGTAGTAGGGACAGTCCAAACTCCTACAATGAGCAGTTCTTC. The genes are TRBV19 and TRBJ2-1; 7 bases fit TRBD1. V lost 4 bases and J lost 0; bases outside the gene matches: 6. The CDR3 is 16 amino acids. Germline V gene data show CDR1 as LNHDA and CDR2 as SQIVND (reference sequence).

The CDR3 protein is CASSEALGAPMAAFF. The CDR3 DNA reads TGTGCCAGCAGTGAAGCGCTTGGTGCCCCAATGGCAGCTTTCTTT. The chain employs TRBV6-1 and TRBJ1-1; D is unresolved. This CDR3 has 15 residues. In germline, CDR1 is MNHNS, CDR2 SASEGT. V was trimmed by 0 bases and J by 10 bases, leaving 18 bases between them.

The J gene is TRBJ2-1, the V gene TRBV5-1; 7 nucleotides agree with TRBD2. This CDR3 comprises 14 residues. Germline V CDR1 and CDR2: SGHRS, YFSETQ. V dropped 2 bases and J dropped 8; count of bases not matched to a gene: 7. The CDR3 region has the DNA TGCGCCAGCAGCTTTTTGAGACGGGAGGATGAGCAGTTCTTC. The encoded protein is CASSFLRREDEQFF.

The rearrangement joins TRBV18 to TRBJ1-2; tentative D call: TRBD1 (5 bases). The CDR3 is 16 residues long. The V gene's germline CDR1 is KGHSH and CDR2 LQKENI. V was pared by 3 bases and J by 0 bases, with 14 bases between. CDR3 protein: CASSPDSRTTNYGYTF. The CDR3 DNA reads as TGTGCCAGCTCACCCGACTCTCGGACAACTAACTATGGCTACACCTTC. Based on the CDR3 plus reference TRBV18 and TRBJ1-2, the full variable domain is NAGVMQNPRHLVRRRGQEARLRCSPMKGHSHVYWYRQLPEEGLKFMVYLQKENIIDESGMPKERFSAEFPKEGPSILRIQQVVRGDSAAYFCASSPDSRTTNYGYTFGSGTRLTVV.